This T cell receptor (beta chain) came from a study of T cells in Graves' hyperthyroidism and ophthalmopathy. Study-wide background: Peripheral blood specimens were obtained at initial diagnosis, prior to any treatment. The study's findings and limits: Expanded thyroid clonotypes (above 0.001) were mostly also found in blood.

Researchers took RNA transcripts and amplified the TCR beta CDR3 regions from them. The TCR CDR3 was amplified in a first-round RT-PCR using the HTBI primer set. TCRdb reanalysed the multiplex PCR reads using MiXCR and keeps one entry per CDR3 protein. The data hold approximately 410,000 distinct CDR3 sequences, with roughly an eighth observed a single time. Many counts were recorded for this clonotype. The antigen is not known. Exclusion followed for patients with uncontrolled infection, other autoimmune disease, pregnancy or lactation. PBMCs were derived from around 10 ml fresh peripheral blood. The sequence came from a woman aged 18-29 years with Graves' hyperthyroidism. Material for sequencing was blood.

The CDR3 loop reads CASSVTGSTDTQYF. CDR3 coding DNA: TGTGCCAGCAGTGTGACAGGTAGCACAGATACGCAGTATTTT. V and J are TRBV27 and TRBJ2-3, with D perhaps matching TRBD1 (6 bases). Germline V gene sequence: CDR1 MNHEY, CDR2 SMNVEV (reference sequence). V lost 5 bases to trimming and J lost 0 bases, with 9 bases between them. The CDR3 loop spans 14 amino acids.